A single sample gave rise to the 5 T cell receptor beta chains below, sequenced in a study of T cell changes during pregnancy in multiple sclerosis. The repertoire was sequenced with immunoSEQ multiplex PCR; TCRdb's copy has only in-frame clones and lacks some. The sample consists of over 35,000 clones, about nine tenths of them appearing once. This material consisted of CD4+ T cells from peripheral blood mononuclear cells, taken in the second trimester of pregnancy. The origin of the receptors is a female donor in good health, enrolled as a control in a pregnancy study.

On this clone itself: At the DNA level, this CDR3 is encoded by other sequences in the same sample as well. The chain employs TRBV18 and TRBJ2-2; 9 bases are a match to TRBD1. The ends lost 0 bases at V and 2 bases at J; junction bases unmatched: 1. This CDR3 comprises 16 residues. The germline V gene encodes CDR1 KGHSH and CDR2 LQKENI. The CDR3 DNA is TGTGCCAGCTCACCACCGACAGGGGGTAACACCGGGGAGCTGTTTTTT. Encoded protein: CASSPPTGGNTGELFF.

The chain couples TRBV6-1 to TRBJ1-3; 8 bases map to TRBD1. Germline CDR1 reads MNHNS; CDR2 reads SASEGT. The CDR3 runs 15 residues. The ends lost 8 bases at V and 4 bases at J; junction bases unmatched: 10. The chain's CDR3 is CASRPAGGFGNTIYF. The CDR3 DNA reads as TGTGCCAGCCGCCCGGCAGGGGGCTTCGGAAACACCATATATTTT.

The V gene is TRBV20-1, the J gene TRBJ2-3, with D uncertain. CDR3 length: 11 amino acids. The ends were cut back, 3 bases at V and 4 bases at J, with 5 bases in the middle. The V gene's germline CDR1 is DFQATT and CDR2 SNEGSKA (reference sequence). CDR3: CSASLSDTQYF. In nucleotides, the CDR3 is TGCAGTGCTAGTCTATCAGATACGCAGTATTTT.

Here the CDR3 DNA reads TGTGCCAGCAGTCCTTTAGGGGAACCCTCCTACAATGAGCAGTTCTTC. Encoded protein: CASSPLGEPSYNEQFF. This rearrangement joins TRBV7-2 to TRBJ2-1; maybe TRBD1 (5 bases). This CDR3 contains 16 residues. Trimming pared 6 bases from V and 0 bases from J, leaving 15 bases between. The germline V gene encodes CDR1 SGHTA and CDR2 FQGNSA.

J is TRBJ2-2 and V is TRBV7-8, with D possibly TRBD1 on 5 matching bases. Germline V gene data show CDR1 as SGHVS and CDR2 as FQNEAQ. V lost 1 base, J lost 7 bases, and 13 bases lay in between. The CDR3 has 15 amino acids. CDR3 region: CASSLVRVRGGELFF. CDR3 in DNA: TGTGCCAGCAGCTTAGTCAGGGTCCGAGGCGGGGAGCTGTTTTTT.